These 17 T cell receptor beta chains were sequenced from one sample in a study of radiotherapy plus CTLA-4 blockade in lung cancer. Profiling relied on immunoSEQ multiplex PCR, and the TCRdb table lists in-frame clones only, not all of them. The data contain 75,000 to 80,000 clones, around 87% of them seen just once; the ten biggest clones take up 0.87%. The starting material was peripheral blood, obtained from a patient treated with radiotherapy plus ipilimumab. All receptors come from a human donor with non-small cell lung cancer who had stable disease on radiotherapy plus ipilimumab.

V usage is TRBV28 and J usage is TRBJ1-2; the match to TRBD1 covers 7 bases. The CDR3 loop spans 12 amino acids. The J segment lost 12 bases and the V segment lost 5 bases, leaving 9 bases of the junction unmatched. Germline V gene lookup returns CDR1 MDHEN and CDR2 SYDVKM. CDR3 loop: CASSRYRGSNTF. Here the CDR3 DNA reads TGTGCCAGCAGTCGGTACAGGGGTTCGAACACCTTC.

The chain carries TRBV10-1 and TRBJ1-1; 9 bases are a match to TRBD1. Unmatched junction bases numbered 6, after V lost 3 bases and J lost 4 bases. CDR1 is WNHNN, CDR2 SYGVQD, per germline (reference sequence). The CDR3 spans 15 residues. The CDR3 DNA sequence: TGCGCCAGCAGTGATTCCGGGACAGGGAGCACTGAAGCTTTCTTT. Its protein product is CASSDSGTGSTEAFF.

The chain couples TRBV2 to TRBJ1-5; 9 bases are a match to TRBD1. From germline, CDR1 is SNHLY and CDR2 FYNNEI. V was clipped by 3 bases and J by 12 bases; unmatched bases: 9. This CDR3 is 14 amino acids long. The CDR3 DNA reads as TGTGCCAGCAGTGAGTCAGGACAGGGGCATGGCCAGCATTTT. Protein product: CASSESGQGHGQHF. Filled out from reference TRBV2 and TRBJ1-5, the complete variable domain reads EPEVTQTPSHQVTQMGQEVILRCVPISNHLYFYWYRQILGQKVEFLVSFYNNEISEKSEIFDDQFSVERPDGSNFTLKIRSTKLEDSAMYFCASSESGQGHGQHFGDGTRLSIL.

The rearrangement uses TRBV6-5 and TRBJ2-3; D unresolved. The V end was cut by 2 bases, the J end by 2 bases, with 8 bases between. The germline V gene encodes CDR1 MNHEY and CDR2 SVGAGI. The CDR3 is 14 amino acids. Here the CDR3 DNA reads TGTGCCAGCAGTTACGACACCGTCACAGATACGCAGTATTTT. This sequence encodes CASSYDTVTDTQYF.

The J gene is TRBJ2-5, the V gene TRBV5-1; no reliable D call. V shed 2 bases and J shed 5 bases, with 13 bases lying between them. Germline values: CDR1 SGHRS, CDR2 YFSETQ. This CDR3 contains 14 residues. The CDR3 spells CASSFVLGGETQYF. CDR3 nucleotides: TGCGCCAGCAGCTTCGTCTTGGGCGGCGAGACCCAGTACTTC.

The V call is TRBV30, the J call TRBJ1-6, with 8 bases that match TRBD1. The CDR3 loop spans 14 amino acids. J was trimmed by 7 bases and V by 0 bases; bases with no gene match: 2. Looked up from germline, CDR1 is GTSNPN and CDR2 is SVGIG (reference sequence). CDR3 sequence: CAWSVDRVNSPLHF. As DNA, the CDR3 is TGTGCCTGGAGTGTGGACAGGGTGAATTCACCCCTCCACTTT.

Worth noting for this clone: One end of the junction fails to match germline, which may point to a read error. The gene calls are TRBV28 and TRBJ2-7; D possibly corresponds to TRBD1 (6 bases). CDR3 length equals 14 residues. The germline V gene has CDR1 MDHEN and CDR2 SYDVKM. DNA of the CDR3: TGTGCCAGCAGTTTGTCACAGGGAAGCTACGAGCGGTACTTC. It specifies CASSLSQGSYERYF.

The chain uses TRBV6-6 and TRBJ1-2; tentative D call: TRBD1 (5 bases). Germline CDR1 MNHNY, CDR2 SVGAGI (reference sequence). V was shortened by 1 base and J by 3 bases, with 9 bases between the two germline ends. The CDR3 sequence is 14 residues long. CDR3 amino acids: CASSYWGEDYGYTF. CDR3 nucleotide sequence: TGTGCCAGCAGTTACTGGGGGGAGGACTATGGCTACACCTTC.

The chain joins TRBV5-1 to TRBJ1-5, with D possibly being TRBD1 (5 bases). Deletions cut 4 bases from V and 2 bases from J, with 10 bases between. The CDR3 is made up of 14 amino acids. The germline gives CDR1 SGHRS, CDR2 YFSETQ. The CDR3 DNA follows: TGCGCCAGCAGCCCGCAGGGTCGCAATCAGCCCCAGCATTTT. This codes for CASSPQGRNQPQHF.

In this sample, this clone turned up once. Mismatch with germline at one junction end may stem from a read error. The rearrangement joins TRBV6-6 to TRBJ2-7; 7 positions match TRBD1. The germline gives CDR1 MNHNY, CDR2 SVGAGI (reference sequence). The CDR3 spans 13 residues. CDR3 in amino acids: CASSDGTAGVVNF. The CDR3, as DNA: TGTGCCAGCAGCGATGGGACAGCTGGGGTCGTGAACTTC.

The rearrangement uses TRBV4-2 and TRBJ1-1; weak D call: TRBD1 (5 bases). V was pared by 0 bases and J by 2 bases, with 16 bases between. Germline CDR1 LGHNA, CDR2 YNFKEQ. This CDR3 spans 17 amino acids. CDR3 nucleotide sequence: TGTGCCAGCAGCCAAGAGGGGCCGGGGCAGGGTAACACTGAAGCTTTCTTT. Its protein is CASSQEGPGQGNTEAFF.

The chain links TRBV28 to TRBJ2-2; 10 bases agree with TRBD2. Trimming took 8 bases from V and 1 from J; bases not matched to a gene: 7. Germline CDR1 and CDR2: MDHEN and SYDVKM. The CDR3 runs 16 residues. The CDR3 loop is CASLGASGRNTGELFF. DNA of the CDR3: TGTGCCAGCCTAGGGGCTAGCGGGAGGAACACCGGGGAGCTGTTTTTT.

This chain uses TRBV9 with TRBJ2-1; D gene unclear. The CDR3 runs 14 residues. Germline loops: CDR1 SGDLS, CDR2 YYNGEE. V dropped 1 base and J dropped 2 bases, with 7 bases sitting between them. Written as DNA, the CDR3 is TGTGCCAGCAGCGTAAAAGCAGCCTACAATGAGCAGTTCTTC. As protein: CASSVKAAYNEQFF.

This clone was picked up a small number of times. The chain couples TRBV6-1 to TRBJ2-5, with TRBD2 matching over 7 bases. The germline CDR1 and CDR2 sequences are MNHNS and SASEGT. This CDR3 has 15 amino acids. After removal of 1 base from V and 5 bases from J, the junction contained 7 bases not matched to a gene. CDR3 region: CASSEGVAGVETQYF. CDR3 DNA: TGTGCCAGCAGTGAAGGGGTCGCGGGGGTGGAGACCCAGTACTTC.

The CDR3 region has the DNA TGTGCCTGGAGTGTACCCCCCGGGTTCAACGAGCAGTACTTC. It encodes CAWSVPPGFNEQYF. The V gene is TRBV30, the J gene TRBJ2-7; D remains unclear. The CDR3 spans 14 residues. CDR1 is GTSNPN, CDR2 SVGIG, per germline (reference sequence). V lost 0 bases and J lost 5, with 14 bases in between.

The chain joins TRBV5-1 to TRBJ2-7; D is ambiguous. Trimming cost V 4 bases and J 3 bases, with 11 bases left between them. Germline V gene sequence: CDR1 SGHRS, CDR2 YFSETQ. The CDR3 spans 13 residues. CDR3 protein: CASSLDLSYEQYF. CDR3 nucleotide sequence: TGCGCCAGCAGCCTGGACCTTAGCTACGAGCAGTACTTC. The variable domain in full, completed from reference TRBV5-1 and TRBJ2-7, reads KAGVTQTPRYLIKTRGQQVTLSCSPISGHRSVSWYQQTPGQGLQFLFEYFSETQRNKGNFPGRFSGRQFSNSRSEMNVSTLELGDSALYLCASSLDLSYEQYFGPGTRLTVT.

This clone was seen a single time. The genes are TRBV28 and TRBJ2-1; D gene unclear. The germline V gene encodes CDR1 MDHEN and CDR2 SYDVKM. The CDR3 contains 12 residues. The V and J ends lost 1 base and 10 bases respectively, with 8 bases between them. The DNA of the CDR3 is TGTGCCAGCAGTTTATCCCGCCCAGAGCAGTTCTTC. Its protein product is CASSLSRPEQFF. The whole variable domain, filled in from reference TRBV28 and TRBJ2-1, reads DVKVTQSSRYLVKRTGEKVFLECVQDMDHENMFWYRQDPGLGLRLIYFSYDVKMKEKGDIPEGYSVSREKKERFSLILESASTNQTSMYLCASSLSRPEQFFGPGTRLTVL.